Listed below are T cell receptor beta chains from one sample, sequenced in a study of identical twins. TCRdb re-called the 5' RACE reads with MiXCR, one entry per CDR3 protein. The sample consists of around 280,000 distinct CDR3 sequences, more than 6.5% of them appearing once. These data were also reused for a study on yellow fever vaccine responses in identical twins.

The sequenced material came from memory (CD45RO+) T cells sorted from blood. The source of these receptors is a woman in her late teens or twenties in good health. Both conserved end residues are part of each CDR3. Fields, in order: clone size, D gene, J gene, V gene, CDR3 DNA, CDR3 protein. A D gene is named only where the DNA matches it firmly. Clone size is given for some rows only: seen once, a few or many times, or a class if the clone is expanded.

>many|.|TRBJ2-2|TRBV9
TGTGCCAGCAGCATACAGGGAGGCGGCACCGGGGAGCTGTTTTTT
CASSIQGGGTGELFF
>many|.|TRBJ2-2|TRBV11-2
TGTGCCAGCAGCTACCGGGACCTTTTCACCGGGGAGCTGTTTTTT
CASSYRDLFTGELFF
>few|.|TRBJ1-3|TRBV10-3
TGTGCCATCAGTGACCGGGACTTCTCTGGAAACACCATATATTTT
CAISDRDFSGNTIYF
>many|TRBD2|TRBJ2-1|TRBV28
TGTGCCAGCAGTTTGGGAGGGACTTACAATGAGCAGTTCTTC
CASSLGGTYNEQFF
>.|TRBD1|TRBJ1-4|TRBV14
TGTGCCAGCAGCCAAGTGGGACAGGGAAATGAAAAACTGTTTTTT
CASSQVGQGNEKLFF
>many|TRBD1|TRBJ1-4|TRBV20-1
TGCAGTGTCCCAGGGGGGGAGACCAATGAAAAACTGTTTTTT
CSVPGGETNEKLFF
>.|.|TRBJ1-6|TRBV7-3
TGTGCCAGCAGCTTAATGTCAGGAGATAATTCACCCCTCCACTTT
CASSLMSGDNSPLHF
>many|TRBD2|TRBJ2-1|TRBV10-1
TGCGCCAGCAGTGAGCGAGCTAGCGGGAGGGGTGAGCAGTTCTTC
CASSERASGRGEQFF
>many|.|TRBJ1-6|TRBV10-1
TGCGCCAGCAGAAGGGACATGAATTCACCCCTCCACTTT
CASRRDMNSPLHF
>many|.|TRBJ2-1|TRBV10-2
TGCGCCAGCAAGGGACTTTCGGGGGTCAGCTCCTACAATGAGCAGTTCTTC
CASKGLSGVSSYNEQFF
>many|.|TRBJ2-7|TRBV5-6
TGTGCCAGCAGCTTTGGGTGGATGCGCTACGAGCAGTACTTC
CASSFGWMRYEQYF
>few|.|TRBJ1-2|TRBV5-1
TGCGCCAGCAGCTTGGCCGGGACGGACTATGGCTACACCTTC
CASSLAGTDYGYTF
>.|.|TRBJ1-5|TRBV20-1
TGCAGTGCTACCCTCTCTGGTCAGCTTCTACAGCATTTT
CSATLSGQLLQHF
>many|.|TRBJ2-1|TRBV24-1
TGTGCCACCAGTGGTACGAATGAGCAGTTCTTC
CATSGTNEQFF
>many|.|TRBJ1-5|TRBV20-1
TGCAGTGCAGGGGGAACCATTAGCAATCAGCCCCAGCATTTT
CSAGGTISNQPQHF
>few|TRBD2|TRBJ2-1|TRBV27
TGTGCCATCGCCACTAGCGGGGCATCCTACAATGAGCAGTTCTTC
CAIATSGASYNEQFF